This entry features one T cell receptor beta chain sequence. The antigen remains unidentified. The sample originates from a study of cytomegalovirus exposure and HLA in healthy donors. Points from the study as a whole: Specific recognition of CMV antigens was confirmed in vitro for a few chains (all CMV-associated). A list of 150 to 200 TCR beta chains associated with cytomegalovirus was given.

Libraries were prepared by immunoSEQ multiplex PCR; TCRdb keeps only in-frame clonotypes and omits some of them. The profile covers 250,000 to 350,000 clones, with 75% to 90% appearing a single time and about 0.8% taken by the ten largest. V was shortened by 9 bases and J by 5 bases, with 19 bases between the two germline ends. Looked up from germline, CDR1 is SNHLY and CDR2 is FYNNEI. The CDR3 runs to 14 residues. This sequence originates from a woman younger than 30 in good health and CMV-seronegative. The sequenced material came from PBMCs. V and J are TRBV2 and TRBJ1-1; weak D call: TRBD1 (5 bases). This chain's CDR3 is CARGVSRGGTEAFF. For the CDR3, the DNA is TGTGCCAGAGGGGTTTCGAGAGGTGGTACTGAAGCTTTCTTT.